This TCR beta chain was found in a study of Graves' ophthalmopathy and Graves' hyperthyroidism. To note about this clonotype: This may stem from a read error, because a much larger clone lies one nucleotide away.

Every ophthalmopathy donor presented moderate-to-severe activity, CAS ≥3, NOSPECS ≥4 and duration under 3 months. The diagnostic workup employed clinical symptoms, serum thyroxine, TRAb, thyroid ultrasound and orbital computed tomography. The PBMCs were taken from roughly 9.3 ml of fresh peripheral blood. The CDR3 has 15 amino acids. Germline V gene lookup returns CDR1 ENHRY and CDR2 SYGVKD. With 3 bases removed from V and 3 bases from J, the gap between germline ends came to 15 bases. RNA transcripts were the template, and TCR beta CDR3 regions were amplified from them. HTBI-primed RT-PCR formed the first round, and a multiplex PCR formed the second. TCRdb reanalysed the multiplex PCR reads using MiXCR and keeps one entry per CDR3 protein. The sample contains some 520,000 distinct CDR3 sequences, around 15% of which appear only once.

The clonotype originates from a woman in her twenties or thirties with Graves' ophthalmopathy. V is TRBV10-3 and J is TRBJ2-7; a possible D gene is TRBD2 (6 bases). The sequenced material came from blood. Written as DNA, the CDR3 is TGTGCCATCAGTGATGGGACTTCCCGGGACTACGAGCAGTACTTC. Its translation: CAISDGTSRDYEQYF.